This TCR beta chain is from a study of T cell repertoires in cytomegalovirus infection. About the study: Recently identified HLA-C-restricted CMV epitopes and well-studied HLA-B-restricted CMV epitopes were used by the study. Public TCR beta signatures indicated both CMV infection and matching HLA type.

The germline gives CDR1 SGHNT, CDR2 YYREEE (reference sequence). There are 16 residues in the CDR3. V trimming: 0 bases; J trimming: 3 bases; junction bases outside the gene matches: 5. TCRdb re-called the reads through MiXCR, storing one row per CDR3 protein. The profile covers just under 500,000 distinct CDR3 sequences, with 30% to 40% appearing a single time and about a sixth taken by the ten largest. This clonotype was observed a few times. The antigen remains undetermined. The chain uses TRBV5-4 and TRBJ2-7; 11 positions match TRBD2. The input for sequencing was cultured PBMCs, taken from culture after CMV antigen stimulation. The receptor's source is a human donor in good health (CMV status not recorded). Some clones in this sample may be carry-over from other donors' samples. Here the CDR3 DNA reads TGTGCCAGCAGCTTGGGTGGGACTAGCGGCCTCTACGAGCAGTACGTC. It translates to CASSLGGTSGLYEQYV.